This is a list of T cell receptor beta chains from one sample in a study of cytomegalovirus exposure and HLA in healthy donors. The method was immunoSEQ multiplex PCR; TCRdb's version includes in-frame clones alone and lacks a portion of them. This table has about 140,000 clones, 80% to 85% appearing once. Input material: PBMCs. The source of these receptors is a male donor in good health and CMV-seropositive. The conserved cysteine and the conserved F or W are not part of the CDR3 here.

TRBV18	11	ASSGDRATEAF
TRBV13	15	ASSSTGGSSLNEKLF
TRBV4-1	13	ASSQGGYSNYGYT
TRBV5-1	15	ASSTGLAGRLGETQY
TRBV30	17	AWSAHLKPLAVYSYEQY
TRBV11-2	11	ASSLAGDQPQH
TRBV13	12	ASSQDRGHEKLF
TRBV19	13	ASSLTTGFFYEQY
TRBV28	11	ASVHSSSYEQY
TRBV7-3	14	ASSLGHMSGQETQY
TRBV6-1	15	ASSDGQGVRTNEKLF
TRBV7-2	13	ASSLRTGSSYEQY
TRBV27	11	ASSLYSSSEQY
TRBV19	15	ASSIAIGTSGDHEQF
TRBV7-3	12	ASRSSGNTGELL
TRBV27	12	ASSPGLWDTEAF
TRBV7-3	13	ASSLTATDNSPLH
TRBV19	17	ASSVSGLGKGLAKNIQY
TRBV7-8	12	ASSLGQKNHEAF
TRBV9	13	ASSVLAGRSETQY
TRBV18	12	ASSPVASLNEQY
TRBV19	13	ASRCLAGGFYEQY
TRBV6-5	14	ASSYSLAGSSDTQY
TRBV27	10	ASRDNSYEQY
TRBV13	13	ASSIDRGGTYEQY
TRBV28	13	ASSGTGGWGNTIY
TRBV6-1	13	ASSEYRAGTDTQY
TRBV2	12	ASSERTSGYEQY
TRBV27	13	ASSPSAGWGHEQY
TRBV9	13	ASSVEGGAGYEQY
TRBV6-1	16	ASSAWRASGGKNNEQF
TRBV4-1	13	ASSQSGTGASEQY
TRBV6-1	13	ASSATRGAGYEQY
TRBV20-1	9	SALLAGEQY
TRBV9	14	ASSGRQGSDSYEQY
TRBV5-1	15	ASSFAGGTATNEKLF
TRBV13	16	ASSLVRAITQMNTEAF
TRBV19	14	ASSTPWGGAWQPQH
TRBV11-2	14	ASSLNSAVTNEKLF
TRBV7-3	13	ASSASGGATDTQY
TRBV19	10	ASISQGRKLF
TRBV28	14	ASRTTGHQPYNEQF
TRBV7-9	12	ASSLERMNTEAF
TRBV11-2	11	ASSPQFLYEQY
TRBV5-1	11	ASSLEADQPQH
TRBV6-5	12	ASRGDRFFYGYT
TRBV6-5	11	ASSYRYNEKLF
TRBV13	13	ASSPRTGTSYEQY
TRBV5-1	13	ASSTDITSYNEQF
TRBV5-8	14	ASSPYPSANFYEQY